A selection of T cell receptor beta chains follows, all from one sample in a study of T cell repertoires in cytomegalovirus infection. For these TCRs, the target antigens are not known. TCRdb itself ran the reads through MiXCR, one entry per CDR3 protein. The data contain some 900,000 distinct CDR3 sequences, around a third of them singletons. The sample in question was cultured CD8+ T cells from PBMCs, obtained from culture after CMV antigen stimulation. All receptors come from a human donor in good health (CMV status not recorded). Some clones in this sample may be carry-over from other donors' samples. Both conserved end residues are part of each CDR3. A D gene is named only where the DNA matches it firmly. Not all rows give a size; the values are once, few, many and, for expanded clones, a class.

size | J | D | V | CDR3 | DNA
- | TRBJ2-2 | - | TRBV20-1 | CSASFRGNTGELFF | TGCAGTGCTAGTTTCCGGGGGAACACCGGGGAGCTGTTTTTT
- | TRBJ2-1 | TRBD2 | TRBV4-1 | CASSPGTSGGVPYNEQFF | TGCGCCAGCAGCCCAGGGACTAGCGGGGGAGTACCTTACAATGAGCAGTTCTTC
many | TRBJ1-4 | - | TRBV7-2 | CASSLVGRRREEKLFF | TGTGCCAGCAGCTTAGTAGGCAGACGGAGGGAGGAAAAACTGTTTTTT
few | TRBJ1-1 | - | TRBV10-3 | CAISRDGVLNTEAFF | TGTGCCATCAGCAGGGACGGCGTCCTGAACACTGAAGCTTTCTTT
- | TRBJ2-7 | - | TRBV9 | CASTPGTAVDEQYF | TGTGCCAGCACCCCCGGGACCGCAGTCGACGAGCAGTACTTC
- | TRBJ2-1 | TRBD1 | TRBV5-6 | CASSLDRGFSVDEQFF | TGTGCCAGCAGTTTAGACAGGGGGTTTAGTGTTGATGAGCAGTTCTTC
- | TRBJ1-1 | - | TRBV29-1 | CSVGTALEAFF | TGCAGCGTCGGGACGGCGCTTGAAGCTTTCTTT
- | TRBJ2-1 | TRBD2 | TRBV5-1 | CASSLASGGFNEQFF | TGCGCCAGCAGCTTGGCAAGCGGGGGTTTCAATGAGCAGTTCTTC
- | TRBJ2-1 | TRBD2 | TRBV5-1 | CASSVAGGLGNEQFF | TGCGCCAGCAGCGTAGCGGGGGGGTTAGGTAATGAGCAGTTCTTC
- | TRBJ2-7 | - | TRBV6-8 | CASSYTPTNPTEQYF | TGTGCCAGCAGTTATACCCCGACAAACCCTACGGAGCAGTACTTC
- | TRBJ1-6 | - | TRBV4-1 | CASSRWGRDKNSPLHF | TGCGCCAGCAGCCGATGGGGACGGGACAAGAATTCACCCCTCCACTTT
many | TRBJ2-1 | - | TRBV7-8 | CASTDPGSSDEQFF | TGTGCCAGCACCGACCCCGGCTCCAGCGACGAGCAGTTCTTC
- | TRBJ2-3 | TRBD2 | TRBV28 | CASRERGLAGEDTQYF | TGTGCCAGCAGGGAGCGCGGACTAGCGGGGGAGGATACGCAGTATTTT
- | TRBJ1-5 | - | TRBV19 | CASSIYSGHFLNQPQHF | TGTGCCAGTAGTATTTACTCCGGGCATTTCCTTAATCAGCCCCAGCATTTT
many | TRBJ2-1 | TRBD2 | TRBV7-8 | CASSSITSGGAYEQFF | TGTGCCAGCAGCTCTATCACTAGCGGGGGGGCCTATGAGCAGTTCTTC
- | TRBJ2-3 | - | TRBV27 | CASSLYRGRSTDTQYF | TGTGCCAGCAGTCTGTATAGAGGACGCAGCACAGATACGCAGTATTTT
- | TRBJ1-2 | - | TRBV6-1 | CASSSRGRGGYTF | TGTGCCAGCAGTAGTCGGGGCCGAGGGGGCTACACCTTC
many | TRBJ2-2 | TRBD1 | TRBV7-8 | CASSLAPGGTGELFF | TGTGCCAGCAGCTTAGCTCCAGGGGGAACCGGGGAGCTGTTTTTT
- | TRBJ1-5 | TRBD1 | TRBV28 | CASRGWDSRNQPQHF | TGTGCCAGCAGGGGGTGGGACAGTCGAAATCAGCCCCAGCATTTT
few | TRBJ2-1 | - | TRBV7-6 | CASSLRLGGGPYNEQFF | TGTGCCAGCAGCTTGAGGTTGGGCGGGGGCCCCTACAATGAGCAGTTCTTC
few | TRBJ2-1 | TRBD2 | TRBV2 | CASRRGGGANEQFF | TGTGCCAGCAGGAGAGGCGGGGGGGCGAATGAGCAGTTCTTC
few | TRBJ1-4 | - | TRBV5-1 | CASSSSRVMHEKLFF | TGCGCCAGCAGCTCGTCCAGGGTGATGCATGAAAAACTGTTTTTT
once | TRBJ1-4 | TRBD1 | TRBV2 | CASISTGGVTIEKLFF | TGTGCCAGCATAAGCACAGGGGGCGTAACTATTGAAAAACTGTTTTTT
- | TRBJ1-2 | - | TRBV9 | CASSPPGSRAYGYTF | TGTGCCAGCAGCCCCCCGGGGTCGAGGGCCTATGGCTACACCTTC
few | TRBJ2-6 | - | TRBV27 | CASSLSSPGANVLTF | TGTGCCAGCAGTTTATCAAGCCCTGGGGCCAACGTCCTGACTTTC
few | TRBJ1-1 | TRBD1 | TRBV7-9 | CASSPRDRGMDTEAFF | TGTGCCAGCAGCCCTAGGGACAGGGGTATGGACACTGAAGCTTTCTTT
- | TRBJ1-1 | - | TRBV14 | CASSHSRTRPSKAFF | TGTGCCAGCAGCCACTCTCGGACCAGACCCTCAAAAGCTTTCTTT
many | TRBJ2-3 | TRBD1 | TRBV7-7 | CASSLGARGQGPADTQYF | TGTGCTAGCAGCTTAGGAGCGAGAGGACAGGGCCCCGCGGATACGCAGTATTTT
few | TRBJ1-1 | - | TRBV4-1 | CASSQVTGPRGYTEAFF | TGCGCCAGCAGCCAAGTTACGGGACCGAGGGGGTACACTGAAGCTTTCTTT
- | TRBJ2-1 | - | TRBV6-4 | CASSDSRGADDEQFF | TGTGCCAGCAGTGACTCGAGGGGAGCAGACGATGAGCAGTTCTTC
- | TRBJ2-3 | TRBD2 | TRBV4-3 | CASSHELADMQYF | TGCGCCAGCAGCCATGAACTAGCGGATATGCAGTATTTT
- | TRBJ2-2 | - | TRBV12-5 | CASGFGSEDDTGELFF | TGTGCTAGTGGTTTTGGCAGCGAGGACGACACCGGGGAGCTGTTTTTT
- | TRBJ2-3 | TRBD1 | TRBV28 | CASSFGDRGRDTQYF | TGTGCCAGCAGTTTCGGGGACAGGGGGAGAGATACGCAGTATTTT
many | TRBJ1-3 | - | TRBV12-3/TRBV12-4 | CASSLEGRLSGNTIYF | TGTGCCAGCAGTTTAGAAGGCAGGCTTTCTGGAAACACCATATATTTT
many | TRBJ1-2 | TRBD1 | TRBV7-9 | CASSRDRESYYGYTF | TGTGCCAGCAGCAGAGACAGGGAGTCATACTATGGCTACACCTTC
few | TRBJ2-1 | - | TRBV12-3/TRBV12-4 | CASSLVGGRLPDEQFF | TGTGCCAGCAGTTTAGTTGGGGGCCGTTTGCCGGATGAGCAGTTCTTC
few | TRBJ2-1 | TRBD1 | TRBV7-6 | CASSRPVGQNNEQFF | TGTGCCAGCAGCCGACCCGTGGGACAGAACAATGAGCAGTTCTTC
- | TRBJ2-1 | - | TRBV24-1 | CATEALEDNEQFF | TGTGCCACTGAGGCCCTCGAAGACAATGAGCAGTTCTTC
- | TRBJ1-2 | - | TRBV10-2 | CASSVGGELFGYTF | TGCGCCAGCAGTGTGGGGGGGGAACTTTTTGGCTACACCTTC
- | TRBJ2-1 | - | TRBV6-1 | CASSIDTYNEQFF | TGTGCCAGCAGTATTGACACCTACAATGAGCAGTTCTTC
few | TRBJ2-7 | - | TRBV2 | CAFRAGPTYEQYF | TGTGCTTTCCGGGCAGGGCCGACCTACGAGCAGTACTTC
once | TRBJ1-2 | TRBD1 | TRBV7-6 | CASSTADRVGYGYTF | TGTGCCAGCAGCACCGCGGACAGGGTAGGCTATGGCTACACCTTC
- | TRBJ1-6 | TRBD1 | TRBV4-3 | CASSQDREQGASPLHF | TGCGCCAGCAGCCAAGATAGAGAACAGGGGGCTTCACCCCTCCACTTT
few | TRBJ2-7 | TRBD1 | TRBV6-5 | CASSETGNEQYF | TGTGCCAGCAGTGAGACAGGGAACGAGCAGTACTTC
few | TRBJ1-1 | - | TRBV6-2/TRBV6-3 | CASSYSDLDTEAFF | TGTGCCAGCAGTTACTCGGATTTGGACACTGAAGCTTTCTTT
- | TRBJ2-1 | - | TRBV19 | CASTAGWEQFF | TGTGCCAGTACCGCGGGTTGGGAGCAGTTCTTC
many | TRBJ1-2 | - | TRBV6-1 | CASSERGFTYGYTF | TGTGCCAGCAGTGAAAGGGGTTTCACCTATGGCTACACCTTC
- | TRBJ1-2 | - | TRBV27 | CASSNNINYGYTF | TGTGCCAGCAGTAACAATATTAACTATGGCTACACCTTC
- | TRBJ2-1 | - | TRBV7-6 | CASSPSGTTYNEQFF | TGTGCCAGCAGCCCCAGCGGAACTACCTACAATGAGCAGTTCTTC
few | TRBJ2-3 | - | TRBV4-2 | CASSQVPPSVGTDTQYF | TGTGCCAGCAGCCAAGTCCCCCCTAGCGTGGGCACAGATACGCAGTATTTT